This TCR beta chain was recorded in a study of T cell responses to AZD1222 COVID-19 vaccine. Overall study results and limits: A reported finding is that nearly half of spike-specific TCRs target unmutated variant regions. Samples come after the peak T cell response, not at day 14. Clonal diversity was possibly underestimated; the donors were predominantly white British and more often female. Receipt of two AZD1222 doses was followed by a rise in Spike-specific TCR breadth and depth.

Clones were read by immunoSEQ multiplex PCR, and TCRdb kept only the in-frame ones, dropping some. In the table there are 75,000 to 85,000 clones, 87% of which are singletons. This clone occurred once. The antigen is unknown. V shed 0 bases and J shed 1 base, with 6 bases lying between them. The CDR3 sequence is 14 residues long. Germline V lookup: CDR1 MNHNS, CDR2 SASEGT. The receptor comes from an adult who received the AZD1222 COVID-19 vaccine. The specimen comprised peripheral blood, sampled 28 days after the second AZD1222 dose. The rearrangement links TRBV6-1 to TRBJ1-1, with D unclear. The DNA for the CDR3 is TGTGCCAGCAGTGAAGCCCGGGGGAACACTGAAGCTTTCTTT. This translates into CASSEARGNTEAFF.